This T cell receptor beta chain came from a study of T cells after yellow fever vaccination. At the level of the study: When fractions had low cell numbers, they were prepared with SMART-Seq v4 Ultra Low Input.

Study-wide results and caveats: The secondary T-cell response peaked on day 5, not day 15, but was weaker. Post-booster reappearance was seen for most primary-vaccination clones (about 96% CD4, 75% to 90% CD8).

For TCR, cDNA came from 5'RACE template switching, which added a universal primer site and UMIs. TCRdb re-derived calls from the 5' RACE reads in MiXCR, one entry per CDR3 protein. Among approximately 140,000 distinct CDR3 sequences listed, roughly 8% were seen once. This clonotype has ten or more counts. Its antigen is unidentified. The input for sequencing was CD4+ T cells sorted from PBMCs, taken 5 days after the yellow fever booster vaccination. This receptor was taken from a man aged 25 to 45 who received the YFV17D yellow fever vaccine.

This CDR3 is CASSPPGLADSNEQFF. The CDR3 nucleotides read TGTGCCAGCAGTCCCCCGGGACTAGCGGATTCCAATGAGCAGTTCTTC. The rearrangement joins TRBV12-3 or TRBV12-4 to TRBJ2-1, with 11 positions matching TRBD2. The ends lost 5 bases at V and 6 bases at J; junction bases unmatched: 9. The length of the CDR3 is 16 residues.